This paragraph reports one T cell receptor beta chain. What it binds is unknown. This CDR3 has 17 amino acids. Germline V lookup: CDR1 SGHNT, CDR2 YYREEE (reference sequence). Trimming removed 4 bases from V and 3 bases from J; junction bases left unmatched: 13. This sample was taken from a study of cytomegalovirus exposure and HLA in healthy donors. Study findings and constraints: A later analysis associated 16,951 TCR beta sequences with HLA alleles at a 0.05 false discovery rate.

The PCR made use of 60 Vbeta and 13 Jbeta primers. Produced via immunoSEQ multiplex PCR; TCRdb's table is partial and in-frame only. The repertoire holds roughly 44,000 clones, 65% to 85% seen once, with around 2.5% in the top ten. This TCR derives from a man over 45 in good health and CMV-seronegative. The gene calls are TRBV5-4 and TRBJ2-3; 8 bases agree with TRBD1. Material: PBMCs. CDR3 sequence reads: CASSRSAGTGGTDTQYF. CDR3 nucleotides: TGTGCCAGCAGCCGATCCGCCGGGACAGGCGGAACAGATACGCAGTATTTT. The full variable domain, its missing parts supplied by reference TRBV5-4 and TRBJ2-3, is ETGVTQSPTHLIKTRGQQVTLRCSSQSGHNTVSWYQQALGQGPQFIFQYYREEENGRGNFPPRFSGLQFPNYSSELNVNALELDDSALYLCASSRSAGTGGTDTQYFGPGTRLTVL.